The rows below give T cell receptor beta chains drawn from one sample of a study of a mutant IDH1 vaccine in newly diagnosed glioma. Clones were sequenced by immunoSEQ multiplex PCR, and TCRdb holds only the in-frame ones, with some missing. The sample lists about 40,000 clones; about four fifths were seen once. Their target antigens are unknown. The sequenced sample was PBMCs, obtained from a glioma patient whose treatment included an IDH1 peptide vaccine. These receptors originate from a man between 40 and 49 years old with glioma. The CDR3 runs from the conserved cysteine through the conserved F or W. D genes are given only for firm matches. Not every row has a clone size; where given, it reads once, few, many or a size class.

CDR3nt: TGTGCCAGCAGTGGACAGGGGACCTACGAGCAGTACTTC
CDR3aa: CASSGQGTYEQYF
j_gene: TRBJ2-7
abundance: .
v_gene: TRBV6-5
d_gene: TRBD1

CDR3nt: TGTGCCAGCAGCTTAGGCCCCGGGAGAGCGGATACGCAGTATTTT
CDR3aa: CASSLGPGRADTQYF
j_gene: TRBJ2-3
abundance: few
v_gene: TRBV11-3
d_gene: .

CDR3nt: TGTGCCATCAGTGCGGGACAGGGGTGGACTGAAGCTTTCTTT
CDR3aa: CAISAGQGWTEAFF
j_gene: TRBJ1-1
abundance: .
v_gene: TRBV10-3
d_gene: TRBD1

CDR3nt: TGTGCCAGCAGCTTAGGCTCGGGACTAGGTAGTAATGAGCAGTTCTTC
CDR3aa: CASSLGSGLGSNEQFF
j_gene: TRBJ2-1
abundance: .
v_gene: TRBV7-9
d_gene: TRBD2

CDR3nt: TGTGCCAGTAGTATAGATCCGGACAGGGGAGGCTACACCTTC
CDR3aa: CASSIDPDRGGYTF
j_gene: TRBJ1-2
abundance: .
v_gene: TRBV19
d_gene: TRBD1

CDR3nt: TGTGCCAGTAGTTTCACCGACAGGGGCCTCCATCAGCCCCAGCATTTT
CDR3aa: CASSFTDRGLHQPQHF
j_gene: TRBJ1-5
abundance: .
v_gene: TRBV19
d_gene: TRBD1

CDR3nt: TGTGCCAGCAGCCAAGGGACAGGAAGGCGACAGCCCCAGCATTTT
CDR3aa: CASSQGTGRRQPQHF
j_gene: TRBJ1-5
abundance: .
v_gene: TRBV7-9
d_gene: TRBD1

CDR3nt: TGCGCCAGCAGCCCGGACGGCCGAGGGGGAGCTTTCTTT
CDR3aa: CASSPDGRGGAFF
j_gene: TRBJ1-1
abundance: .
v_gene: TRBV5-1
d_gene: .

CDR3nt: TGTGCCACCAGCAGAGATAGGGGGCCCTACGAGCAGTACTTC
CDR3aa: CATSRDRGPYEQYF
j_gene: TRBJ2-7
abundance: once
v_gene: TRBV15
d_gene: TRBD1

CDR3nt: TGTGCCTCGGGGGGGGGTGTAGAGACCCAGTACTTC
CDR3aa: CASGGGVETQYF
j_gene: TRBJ2-5
abundance: .
v_gene: TRBV10-3
d_gene: TRBD2

CDR3nt: TGTGCCAGCAGTTTCGTAGGGGGAGCTTTCTTT
CDR3aa: CASSFVGGAFF
j_gene: TRBJ1-1
abundance: few
v_gene: TRBV28
d_gene: .

CDR3nt: TGTGCCAGCAGGGCTGAGGGGACGGATGGCTACACCTTC
CDR3aa: CASRAEGTDGYTF
j_gene: TRBJ1-2
abundance: once
v_gene: TRBV2
d_gene: .

CDR3nt: TGTGCCAGCAGTTACTCGAATAGCAATCAGCCCCAGCATTTT
CDR3aa: CASSYSNSNQPQHF
j_gene: TRBJ1-5
abundance: .
v_gene: TRBV6-6
d_gene: .

CDR3nt: TGTGCCATCTCGAGGGATCTGTGGGATGGCTACACCTTC
CDR3aa: CAISRDLWDGYTF
j_gene: TRBJ1-2
abundance: few
v_gene: TRBV10-3
d_gene: .

CDR3nt: TGCAGCGCCCGGGGTCCAGATACGCAGTATTTT
CDR3aa: CSARGPDTQYF
j_gene: TRBJ2-3
abundance: .
v_gene: TRBV29-1
d_gene: .

CDR3nt: TGTGCCAGCAGCGTAGTGGGGGCCGAAACCTCCGAGCAGTACTTC
CDR3aa: CASSVVGAETSEQYF
j_gene: TRBJ2-7
abundance: .
v_gene: TRBV9
d_gene: .

CDR3nt: TGCGCCAGCAGCCAAGATTGGCAGAATCAGCCCCAGCATTTT
CDR3aa: CASSQDWQNQPQHF
j_gene: TRBJ1-5
abundance: .
v_gene: TRBV4-1
d_gene: .

CDR3nt: TGTGCCAGTAGTATGTTGGGGTCCCAGCCCCAGCATTTT
CDR3aa: CASSMLGSQPQHF
j_gene: TRBJ1-5
abundance: .
v_gene: TRBV19
d_gene: .

CDR3nt: TGTGCCAGCCACAGAGACCCCTACGAGCAGTACTTC
CDR3aa: CASHRDPYEQYF
j_gene: TRBJ2-7
abundance: .
v_gene: TRBV5-4
d_gene: .

CDR3nt: TGTGCCAGCAGTAGGGACCAAACCGGGGAGCTGTTTTTT
CDR3aa: CASSRDQTGELFF
j_gene: TRBJ2-2
abundance: .
v_gene: TRBV6-4
d_gene: .

CDR3nt: TGTGCCAGTACCCCGGGTAGAGTCGGGGAGCTGTTTTTT
CDR3aa: CASTPGRVGELFF
j_gene: TRBJ2-2
abundance: .
v_gene: TRBV19
d_gene: .

CDR3nt: TGCGCCAGCAGCTGGTCGGGGGCCGAGGATACGCAGTATTTT
CDR3aa: CASSWSGAEDTQYF
j_gene: TRBJ2-3
abundance: .
v_gene: TRBV5-1
d_gene: .

CDR3nt: TGTGCCAGCAGGTTCGGGACTCCCAACACCGGGGAGCTGTTTTTT
CDR3aa: CASRFGTPNTGELFF
j_gene: TRBJ2-2
abundance: .
v_gene: TRBV7-9
d_gene: .

CDR3nt: TGTGCCAGCAGCGGAATCGGGACAGGGGGCGAGGGAAGGACCTACGAGCAGTACTTC
CDR3aa: CASSGIGTGGEGRTYEQYF
j_gene: TRBJ2-7
abundance: .
v_gene: TRBV5-6
d_gene: TRBD1

CDR3nt: TGTGCCAGCCTCCTGGGTGCAGCGGGACTGGAGACCCAGTACTTC
CDR3aa: CASLLGAAGLETQYF
j_gene: TRBJ2-5
abundance: .
v_gene: TRBV7-8
d_gene: TRBD2

CDR3nt: TGTGCCAGCAGTAGCGGGAGGTCCTACGAGCAGTACTTC
CDR3aa: CASSSGRSYEQYF
j_gene: TRBJ2-7
abundance: .
v_gene: TRBV19
d_gene: TRBD2

CDR3nt: TGTGCCAGCAGCTTAGATGTGCTAGCAAATACGCAGTATTTT
CDR3aa: CASSLDVLANTQYF
j_gene: TRBJ2-3
abundance: .
v_gene: TRBV7-8
d_gene: .

CDR3nt: TGTGCCAGGATAGTGACGAGGGGCGAGCAGTACTTC
CDR3aa: CARIVTRGEQYF
j_gene: TRBJ2-7
abundance: .
v_gene: TRBV25-1
d_gene: .

CDR3nt: TGCGCCAGCAGCTTGGGTACTAGCTTAGAGCAGTACTTC
CDR3aa: CASSLGTSLEQYF
j_gene: TRBJ2-7
abundance: .
v_gene: TRBV5-1
d_gene: .

CDR3nt: TGTGCCAGCAGTTTCATTGGCCAGGAGCTGTATGGCTACACCTTC
CDR3aa: CASSFIGQELYGYTF
j_gene: TRBJ1-2
abundance: .
v_gene: TRBV27
d_gene: .

CDR3nt: TGTGCCAGCAGCCCTCCGGGACTCCAAGCTACGGAGACCCAGTACTTC
CDR3aa: CASSPPGLQATETQYF
j_gene: TRBJ2-5
abundance: .
v_gene: TRBV9
d_gene: .

CDR3nt: TGTGCCAGCAGCCAGGGCAAGACCCAGTACTTC
CDR3aa: CASSQGKTQYF
j_gene: TRBJ2-5
abundance: .
v_gene: TRBV11-2
d_gene: .

CDR3nt: TGTGCCAGCAGTGAATTCCGGGACTCCGACCTAACGAGGGAGCAGTACTTC
CDR3aa: CASSEFRDSDLTREQYF
j_gene: TRBJ2-7
abundance: .
v_gene: TRBV28
d_gene: .

CDR3nt: TGTGCCAGCAGCTTGACAGGGTACCAAGAGACCCAGTACTTC
CDR3aa: CASSLTGYQETQYF
j_gene: TRBJ2-5
abundance: .
v_gene: TRBV5-6
d_gene: .

CDR3nt: TGCGCCAGCAGCCAATATTTGCTTTCCGCGGGAGGTTCCTACGAGCAGTACTTC
CDR3aa: CASSQYLLSAGGSYEQYF
j_gene: TRBJ2-7
abundance: .
v_gene: TRBV4-3
d_gene: TRBD2

CDR3nt: TGTGCCAGCAGTTACCGACCCTGGGGCACCGGGGAGCTGTTTTTT
CDR3aa: CASSYRPWGTGELFF
j_gene: TRBJ2-2
abundance: .
v_gene: TRBV6-5
d_gene: .

CDR3nt: TGTGCCAGCAGCTCTCCGGGACTAGGATACTACGAGCAGTACTTC
CDR3aa: CASSSPGLGYYEQYF
j_gene: TRBJ2-7
abundance: once
v_gene: TRBV5-4
d_gene: TRBD2

CDR3nt: TGTGCCAGCAGCTTAACGGCCTTCGATACGCAGTATTTT
CDR3aa: CASSLTAFDTQYF
j_gene: TRBJ2-3
abundance: .
v_gene: TRBV7-3
d_gene: .

CDR3nt: TGTGCCAGTAGTATCAGTCAAGAGACCCAGTACTTC
CDR3aa: CASSISQETQYF
j_gene: TRBJ2-5
abundance: .
v_gene: TRBV19
d_gene: .

CDR3nt: TGTGCCAGCAGCTTAGGACTAGCGGGGCCAGAGGGGACCCAGTACTTC
CDR3aa: CASSLGLAGPEGTQYF
j_gene: TRBJ2-5
abundance: few
v_gene: TRBV7-2
d_gene: TRBD2

CDR3nt: TGTGCCAGCTCACCATCAGTTAGCAATCAGCCCCAGCATTTT
CDR3aa: CASSPSVSNQPQHF
j_gene: TRBJ1-5
abundance: .
v_gene: TRBV18
d_gene: .

CDR3nt: TGTGCCAGCAGTGAAGCGCCCCCGGGACAGGGAGGCGAGCAGTACTTC
CDR3aa: CASSEAPPGQGGEQYF
j_gene: TRBJ2-7
abundance: .
v_gene: TRBV6-1
d_gene: TRBD1

CDR3nt: TGTGCCAGCAGCCTGGACTACCTGATGTTCACAGATACGCAGTATTTT
CDR3aa: CASSLDYLMFTDTQYF
j_gene: TRBJ2-3
abundance: .
v_gene: TRBV5-6
d_gene: .

CDR3nt: TGCAGCGTTGTCCAATCTCTCAATGAGCAGTTCTTC
CDR3aa: CSVVQSLNEQFF
j_gene: TRBJ2-1
abundance: .
v_gene: TRBV29-1
d_gene: .

CDR3nt: TGCAGCGTTGATAATTCCCAAGGGGCAACTGAAGCTTTCTTT
CDR3aa: CSVDNSQGATEAFF
j_gene: TRBJ1-1
abundance: .
v_gene: TRBV29-1
d_gene: .

CDR3nt: TGTGCCAGCAGCTCGGGACTAGTTTCGAATGAGCAGTTCTTC
CDR3aa: CASSSGLVSNEQFF
j_gene: TRBJ2-1
abundance: .
v_gene: TRBV7-2
d_gene: TRBD2

CDR3nt: TGTGCCAGCTCACGTCAGGGGGCGTTGAGCAATCAGCCCCAGCATTTT
CDR3aa: CASSRQGALSNQPQHF
j_gene: TRBJ1-5
abundance: .
v_gene: TRBV18
d_gene: TRBD1

CDR3nt: TGTGCCAGTAGTACAGTCGGGCAGCCCCAGCATTTT
CDR3aa: CASSTVGQPQHF
j_gene: TRBJ1-5
abundance: .
v_gene: TRBV19
d_gene: .

CDR3nt: TGTGCCAGCAGCCCACGAACGACGGGGGGCACGGATACGCAGTATTTT
CDR3aa: CASSPRTTGGTDTQYF
j_gene: TRBJ2-3
abundance: .
v_gene: TRBV7-2
d_gene: .

CDR3nt: TGTGCCAGCTCACCAACACAGGGGTACGAGCAGTACTTC
CDR3aa: CASSPTQGYEQYF
j_gene: TRBJ2-7
abundance: .
v_gene: TRBV18
d_gene: TRBD1

CDR3nt: TGTGCCAGCAGCCAAGTTTACCAGAGCACCGGGGAGCTGTTTTTT
CDR3aa: CASSQVYQSTGELFF
j_gene: TRBJ2-2
abundance: .
v_gene: TRBV4-2
d_gene: .

CDR3nt: TGCGCCAGCAGCCCTACTATGGGTAGCAATGAGCAGTTCTTC
CDR3aa: CASSPTMGSNEQFF
j_gene: TRBJ2-1
abundance: .
v_gene: TRBV5-1
d_gene: .

CDR3nt: TGTGCCAGCAGGAAACAGGGGGCCCTCTACGAGCAGTACTTC
CDR3aa: CASRKQGALYEQYF
j_gene: TRBJ2-7
abundance: .
v_gene: TRBV6-1
d_gene: TRBD1